This T cell receptor beta chain was obtained from a study of identical twins. The CDR3 is 15 residues long. CDR1 DFQATT and CDR2 SNEGSKA come from the germline V gene (reference sequence). Losses at the gene ends were 5 bases for V and 5 bases for J; bases not matched to a gene: 7. A universal primer site arose from template switching, and cDNA bore unique molecular identifiers. TCRdb re-derived calls from the 5' RACE reads in MiXCR, one entry per CDR3 protein. The sample carries fewer than 900,000 distinct CDR3 sequences, around a sixth recorded once. These data also formed part of another study, on T cells expressing NK-cell markers. That study reports: Among the eight sequenced donors, seven tested HCMV-seropositive and one tested seronegative. Dominant NKG2C+ clonotype frequencies of roughly 1.0-8% of CD8+ T cells were measured in a handful of donors. The study found these clonotypes also leading the CD3+CD56-NKG2C+ fraction in a few donors.

The chain combines TRBV20-1 with TRBJ2-7; 15 bases fit TRBD2. The sequenced sample consisted of PBMCs. The TCR originated in a woman under 30 in good health. The chain's CDR3 is CSALGLAGGTDEQYF. The CDR3 coding sequence is TGCAGTGCTTTAGGACTAGCGGGGGGGACGGACGAGCAGTACTTC.